This T cell receptor beta chain appears in the sequencing data of a study of T cells expressing NK-cell markers. Study context: According to the study, TCR beta repertoires originated from sorted CD3+CD56+NKG2C+, CD3+CD56+NKG2C- and CD3+CD56-NKG2C+ T cells. In the group of eight sequenced donors, seven were HCMV-seropositive and one was seronegative. General study results and limits: NKG2C+ dominant clonotypes from roughly 6 donors made up roughly 1.0-8% of CD8+ T cells. Dominance of the CD3+CD56-NKG2C+ fraction by these clonotypes also held in a handful of donors.

With respect to this clonotype: Its target is unknown.

TCRdb reanalyzed the 5' RACE reads and collapses them to one entry per CDR3 protein, without DNA. This listing includes about 460,000 distinct CDR3 sequences. The sequenced material came from blood T cells: a sorted CD56 or NKG2C T cell subset, CD4+ or CD8+ T cells, or bulk PBMC T cells (not recorded which). This clonotype was sampled from a woman aged 50 to 60 in good health.

CDR3 in amino acids: CASSAPMGSSQSGFF. This chain connects TRBV18 to TRBJ2-1. Looked up from germline, CDR1 is KGHSH and CDR2 is LQKENI. The CDR3 contains 15 residues. The full variable domain, completed using reference TRBV18 and TRBJ2-1, is NAGVMQNPRHLVRRRGQEARLRCSPMKGHSHVYWYRQLPEEGLKFMVYLQKENIIDESGMPKERFSAEFPKEGPSILRIQQVVRGDSAAYFCASSAPMGSSQSGFFGPGTRLTVL.